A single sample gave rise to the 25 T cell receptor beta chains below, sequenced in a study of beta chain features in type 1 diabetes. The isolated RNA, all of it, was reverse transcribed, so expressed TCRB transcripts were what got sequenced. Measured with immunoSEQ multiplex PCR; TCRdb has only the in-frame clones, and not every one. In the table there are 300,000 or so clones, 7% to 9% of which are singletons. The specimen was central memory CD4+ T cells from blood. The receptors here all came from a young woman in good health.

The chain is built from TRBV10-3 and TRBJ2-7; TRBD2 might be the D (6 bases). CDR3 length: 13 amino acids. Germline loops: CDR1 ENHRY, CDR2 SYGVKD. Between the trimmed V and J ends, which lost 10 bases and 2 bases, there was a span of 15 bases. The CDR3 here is CANRRDGTYEQYF. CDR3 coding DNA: TGTGCCAACAGGCGGGACGGAACCTACGAGCAGTACTTC.

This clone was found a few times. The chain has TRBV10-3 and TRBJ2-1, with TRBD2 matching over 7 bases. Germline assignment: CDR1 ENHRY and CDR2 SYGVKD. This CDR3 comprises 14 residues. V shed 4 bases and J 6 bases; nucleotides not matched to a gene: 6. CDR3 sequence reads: CAISAGPSGNEQFF. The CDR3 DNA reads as TGTGCCATCAGTGCTGGACCTAGCGGCAATGAGCAGTTCTTC.

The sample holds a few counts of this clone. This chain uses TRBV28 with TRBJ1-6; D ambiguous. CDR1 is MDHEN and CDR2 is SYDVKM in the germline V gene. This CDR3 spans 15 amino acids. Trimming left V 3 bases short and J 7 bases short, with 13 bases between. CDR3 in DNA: TGTGCCAGCAGTTTTGTGGCGGGAGGGAATTCACCCCTCCACTTT. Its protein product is CASSFVAGGNSPLHF.

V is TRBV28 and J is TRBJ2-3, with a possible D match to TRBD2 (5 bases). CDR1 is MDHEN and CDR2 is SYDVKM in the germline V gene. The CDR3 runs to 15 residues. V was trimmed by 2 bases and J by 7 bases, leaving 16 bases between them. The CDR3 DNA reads TGTGCCAGCAGTTTAGAGGGAAATCTGCAAAATACGCAGTATTTT. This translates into CASSLEGNLQNTQYF.

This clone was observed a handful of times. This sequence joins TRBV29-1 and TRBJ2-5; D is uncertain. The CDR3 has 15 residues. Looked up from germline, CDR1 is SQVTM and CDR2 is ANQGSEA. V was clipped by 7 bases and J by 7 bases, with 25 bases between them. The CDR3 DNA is TGCAGCGCCGGTACGACAACTATCCCTCTCGGGACCCAGTACTTC. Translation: CSAGTTTIPLGTQYF.

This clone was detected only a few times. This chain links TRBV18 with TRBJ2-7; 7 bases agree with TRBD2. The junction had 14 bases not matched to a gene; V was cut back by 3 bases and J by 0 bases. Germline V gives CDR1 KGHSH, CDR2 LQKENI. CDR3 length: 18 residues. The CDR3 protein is CASSPKNQLASSSYEQYF. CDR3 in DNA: TGTGCCAGCTCACCGAAGAATCAACTAGCGTCGAGCTCCTACGAGCAGTACTTC.

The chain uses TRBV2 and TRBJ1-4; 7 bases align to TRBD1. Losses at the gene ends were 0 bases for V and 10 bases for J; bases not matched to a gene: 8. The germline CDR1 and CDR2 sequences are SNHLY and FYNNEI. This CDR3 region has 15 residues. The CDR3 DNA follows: TGTGCCAGCAGTGAAGCACAGGGGTCGGGGTCAAAACTGTTTTTT. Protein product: CASSEAQGSGSKLFF.

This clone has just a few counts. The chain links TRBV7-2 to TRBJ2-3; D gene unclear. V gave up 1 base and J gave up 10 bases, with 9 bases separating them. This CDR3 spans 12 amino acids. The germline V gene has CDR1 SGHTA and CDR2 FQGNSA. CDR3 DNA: TGTGCCAGCAGCTTAGTTGTGGCTCCGCAGTATTTT. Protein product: CASSLVVAPQYF.

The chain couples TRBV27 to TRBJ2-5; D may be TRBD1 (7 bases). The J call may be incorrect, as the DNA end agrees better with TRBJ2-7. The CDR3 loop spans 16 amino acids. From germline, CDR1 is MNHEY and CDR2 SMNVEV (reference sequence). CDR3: CASSLRGRGIGYEQYF. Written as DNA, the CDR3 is TGTGCCAGCAGCCTGAGGGGGCGGGGTATCGGATACGAGCAGTACTTC.

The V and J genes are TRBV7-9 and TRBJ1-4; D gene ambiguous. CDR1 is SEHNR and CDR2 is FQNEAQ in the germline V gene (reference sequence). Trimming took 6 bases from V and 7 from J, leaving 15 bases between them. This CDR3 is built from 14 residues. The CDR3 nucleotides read TGTGCCAGCAGTTTCATTTTTGGTCGTGAAAAACTGTTTTTT. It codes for CASSFIFGREKLFF.

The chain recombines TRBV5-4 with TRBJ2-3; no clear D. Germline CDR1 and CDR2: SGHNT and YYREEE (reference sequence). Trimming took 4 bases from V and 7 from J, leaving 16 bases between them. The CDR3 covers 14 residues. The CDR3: CASSPAQNGYTQYF. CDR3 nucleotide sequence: TGTGCCAGCAGCCCCGCACAGAACGGGTATACGCAGTATTTT.

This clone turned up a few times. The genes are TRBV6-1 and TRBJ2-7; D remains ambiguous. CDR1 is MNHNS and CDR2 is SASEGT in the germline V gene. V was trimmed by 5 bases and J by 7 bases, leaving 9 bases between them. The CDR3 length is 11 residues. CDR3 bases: TGTGCCAGCAGTTACGTCAAAGAGCAGTACTTC. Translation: CASSYVKEQYF.

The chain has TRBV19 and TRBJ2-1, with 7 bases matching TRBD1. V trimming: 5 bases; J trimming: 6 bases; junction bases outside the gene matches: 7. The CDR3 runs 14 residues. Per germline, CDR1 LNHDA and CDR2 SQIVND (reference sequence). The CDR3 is CASSPDRDGNEQFF. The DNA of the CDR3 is TGTGCCAGTAGTCCCGACAGGGACGGCAATGAGCAGTTCTTC. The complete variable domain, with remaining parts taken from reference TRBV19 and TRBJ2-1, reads DGGITQSPKYLFRKEGQNVTLSCEQNLNHDAMYWYRQDPGQGLRLIYYSQIVNDFQKGDIAEGYSVSREKKESFPLTVTSAQKNPTAFYLCASSPDRDGNEQFFGPGTRLTVL.

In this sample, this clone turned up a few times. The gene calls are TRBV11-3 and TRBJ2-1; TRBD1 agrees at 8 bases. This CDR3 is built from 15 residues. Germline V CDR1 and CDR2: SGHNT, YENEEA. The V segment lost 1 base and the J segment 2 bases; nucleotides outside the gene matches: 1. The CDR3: CASSLGQGPYNEQFF. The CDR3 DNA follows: TGTGCCAGCAGCTTAGGACAGGGGCCCTACAATGAGCAGTTCTTC.

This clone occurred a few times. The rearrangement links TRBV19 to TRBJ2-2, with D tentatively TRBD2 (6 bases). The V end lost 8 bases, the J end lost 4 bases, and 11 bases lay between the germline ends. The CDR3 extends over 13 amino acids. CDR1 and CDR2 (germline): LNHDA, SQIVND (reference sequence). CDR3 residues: CASFGTPTGELFF. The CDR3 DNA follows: TGTGCCAGTTTCGGGACTCCCACCGGGGAGCTGTTTTTT.

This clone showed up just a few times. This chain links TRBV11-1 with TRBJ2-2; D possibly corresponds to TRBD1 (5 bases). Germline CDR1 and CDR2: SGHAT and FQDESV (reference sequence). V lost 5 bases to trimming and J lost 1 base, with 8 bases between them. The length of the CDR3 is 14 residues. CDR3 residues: CASSVQENTGELFF. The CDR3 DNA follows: TGTGCCAGCAGCGTACAGGAGAACACCGGGGAGCTGTTTTTT.

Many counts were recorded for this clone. In DNA form, the CDR3 reads TGTGCCAGTCAAACAGTCCTTTTCTATGGCTACACCTTC. Its translation: CASQTVLFYGYTF. The V gene is TRBV21-1, the J gene TRBJ1-2; no check of the table's D call, TRBD1, against the DNA was made. TRBV21-1 is classified as a pseudogene. This CDR3 has 13 residues.

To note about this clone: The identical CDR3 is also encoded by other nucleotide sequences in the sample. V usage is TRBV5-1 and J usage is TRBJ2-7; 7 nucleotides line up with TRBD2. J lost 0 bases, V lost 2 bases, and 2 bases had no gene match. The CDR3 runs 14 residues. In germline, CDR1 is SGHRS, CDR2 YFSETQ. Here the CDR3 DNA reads TGCGCCAGCAGCTTAGGCGGGAGCTCCTACGAGCAGTACTTC. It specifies CASSLGGSSYEQYF.

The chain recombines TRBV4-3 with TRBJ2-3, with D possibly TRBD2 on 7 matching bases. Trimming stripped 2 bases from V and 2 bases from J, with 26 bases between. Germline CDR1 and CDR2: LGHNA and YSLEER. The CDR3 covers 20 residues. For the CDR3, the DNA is TGCGCCAGCAGCCAACGAACCTATTCCCGGGCGGGGGCGAACACAGATACGCAGTATTTT. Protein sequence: CASSQRTYSRAGANTDTQYF.

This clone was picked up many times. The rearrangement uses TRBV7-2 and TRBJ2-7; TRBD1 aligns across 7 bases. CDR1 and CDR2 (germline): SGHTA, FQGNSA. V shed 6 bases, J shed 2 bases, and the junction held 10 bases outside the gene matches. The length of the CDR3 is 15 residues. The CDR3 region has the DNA TGTGCCAGCAGAAAATCGGGGACAGCCGCCTACGAGCAGTACTTC. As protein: CASRKSGTAAYEQYF.

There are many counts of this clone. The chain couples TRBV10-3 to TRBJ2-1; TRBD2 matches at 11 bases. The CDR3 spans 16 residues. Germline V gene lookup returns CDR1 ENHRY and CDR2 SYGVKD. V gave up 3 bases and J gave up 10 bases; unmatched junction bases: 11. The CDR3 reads CAISDHSGRAQLEQFF. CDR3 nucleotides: TGTGCCATCAGTGACCATAGCGGGAGGGCCCAGCTGGAGCAGTTCTTC.

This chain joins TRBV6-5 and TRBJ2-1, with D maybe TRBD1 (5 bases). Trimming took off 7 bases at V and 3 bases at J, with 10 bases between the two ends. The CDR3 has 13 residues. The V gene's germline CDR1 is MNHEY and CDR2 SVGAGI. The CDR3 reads CASTPRGYNEQFF. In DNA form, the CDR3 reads TGTGCCAGCACACCTAGGGGCTACAATGAGCAGTTCTTC.

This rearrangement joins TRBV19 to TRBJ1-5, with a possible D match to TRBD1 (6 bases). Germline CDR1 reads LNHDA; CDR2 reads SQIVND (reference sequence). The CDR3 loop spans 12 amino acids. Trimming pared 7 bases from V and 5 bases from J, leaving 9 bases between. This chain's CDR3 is CASTRGDQPQHF. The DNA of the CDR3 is TGTGCCAGTACCAGGGGCGATCAGCCCCAGCATTTT.

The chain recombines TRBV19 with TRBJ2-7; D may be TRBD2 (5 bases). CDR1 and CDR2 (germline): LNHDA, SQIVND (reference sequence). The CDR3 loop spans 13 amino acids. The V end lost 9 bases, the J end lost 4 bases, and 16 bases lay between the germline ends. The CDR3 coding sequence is TGTGCCAGCTCTATTGGAGCGGAATACGAGCAGTACTTC. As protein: CASSIGAEYEQYF.

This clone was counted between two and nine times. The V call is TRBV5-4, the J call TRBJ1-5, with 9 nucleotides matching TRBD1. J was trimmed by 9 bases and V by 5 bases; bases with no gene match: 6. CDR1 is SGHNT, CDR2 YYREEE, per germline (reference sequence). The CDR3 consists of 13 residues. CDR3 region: CASSWDREGPQHF. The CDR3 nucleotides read TGTGCCAGCAGTTGGGACAGGGAAGGGCCCCAGCATTTT.